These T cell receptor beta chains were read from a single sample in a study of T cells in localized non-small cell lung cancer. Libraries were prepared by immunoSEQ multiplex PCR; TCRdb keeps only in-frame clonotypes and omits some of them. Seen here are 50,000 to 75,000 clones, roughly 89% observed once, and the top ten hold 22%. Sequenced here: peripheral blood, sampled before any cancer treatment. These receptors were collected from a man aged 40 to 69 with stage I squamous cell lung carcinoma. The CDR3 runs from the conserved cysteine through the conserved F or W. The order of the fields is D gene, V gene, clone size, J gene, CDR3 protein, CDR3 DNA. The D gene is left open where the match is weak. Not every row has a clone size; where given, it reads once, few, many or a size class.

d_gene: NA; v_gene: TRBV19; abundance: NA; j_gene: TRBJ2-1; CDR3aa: CASQTPNGGEQFF; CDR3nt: TGTGCCAGTCAAACCCCAAATGGAGGTGAGCAGTTCTTC
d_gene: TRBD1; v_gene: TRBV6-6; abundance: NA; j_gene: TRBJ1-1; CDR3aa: CASSYEGGLNTEAFF; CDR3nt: TGTGCCAGCAGTTACGAAGGGGGCCTGAACACTGAAGCTTTCTTT
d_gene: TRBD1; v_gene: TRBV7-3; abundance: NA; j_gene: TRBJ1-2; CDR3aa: CASSLSPGTGAGYTF; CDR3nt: TGTGCCAGCAGCTTAAGCCCCGGGACAGGGGCAGGCTACACCTTC
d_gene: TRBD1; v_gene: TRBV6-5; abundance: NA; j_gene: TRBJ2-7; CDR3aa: CASRKGQGVGEQYF; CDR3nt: TGTGCCAGCAGAAAAGGACAGGGGGTAGGGGAGCAGTACTTC
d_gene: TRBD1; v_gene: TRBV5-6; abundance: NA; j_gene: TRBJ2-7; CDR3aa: CASSLGDRIWLEQYF; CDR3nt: TGTGCCAGCAGCTTGGGGGACAGGATATGGCTCGAGCAGTACTTC
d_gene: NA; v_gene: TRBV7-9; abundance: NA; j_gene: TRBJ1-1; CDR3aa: CASSLEITEAFF; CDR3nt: TGTGCCAGCAGCTTAGAGATCACTGAAGCTTTCTTT
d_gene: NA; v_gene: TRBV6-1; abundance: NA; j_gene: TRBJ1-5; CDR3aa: CASSEGRSNQPQHF; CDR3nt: TGTGCCAGCAGTGAAGGCAGGAGCAATCAGCCCCAGCATTTT
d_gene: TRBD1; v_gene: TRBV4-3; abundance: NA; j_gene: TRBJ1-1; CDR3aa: CASSQIGQVNTEAFF; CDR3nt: TGCGCCAGCAGCCAGATAGGACAGGTGAACACTGAAGCTTTCTTT
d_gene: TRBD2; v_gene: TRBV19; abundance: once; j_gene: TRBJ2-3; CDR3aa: CASRSKVAGEDTQYF; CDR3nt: TGTGCCAGTAGATCAAAGGTAGCGGGAGAGGATACGCAGTATTTT
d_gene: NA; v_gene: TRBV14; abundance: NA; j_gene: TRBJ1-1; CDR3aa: CASSSTYNGVAFF; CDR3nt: TGTGCCAGCAGTTCGACATACAACGGGGTAGCTTTCTTT
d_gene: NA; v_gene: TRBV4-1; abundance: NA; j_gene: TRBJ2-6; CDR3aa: CASSQPLGGPLSGANVLTF; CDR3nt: TGCGCCAGCAGCCAACCCCTCGGGGGCCCACTTTCTGGGGCCAACGTCCTGACTTTC
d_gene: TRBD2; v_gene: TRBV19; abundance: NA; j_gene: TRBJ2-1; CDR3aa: CASSSPAGGPSEQFF; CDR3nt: TGTGCCAGTAGTTCACCAGCGGGAGGGCCGAGTGAGCAGTTCTTC
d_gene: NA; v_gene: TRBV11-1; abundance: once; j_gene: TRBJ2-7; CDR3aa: CASSLAPGSEQYF; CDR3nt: TGTGCCAGCAGCTTAGCCCCAGGGAGCGAGCAGTACTTC
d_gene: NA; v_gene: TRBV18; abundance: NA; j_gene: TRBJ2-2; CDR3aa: CASSPNRKGGELFF; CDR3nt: TGTGCCAGCTCACCAAATCGGAAGGGCGGGGAGCTGTTTTTT
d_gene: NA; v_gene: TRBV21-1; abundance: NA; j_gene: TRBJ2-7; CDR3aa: CASSKGRQRALSYEQYF; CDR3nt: TGTGCCAGCAGCAAAGGACGTCAGCGCGCACTATCCTACGAGCAGTACTTC
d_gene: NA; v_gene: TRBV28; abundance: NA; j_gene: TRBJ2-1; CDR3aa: CASTGGYYNEQFF; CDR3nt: TGTGCCAGCACCGGAGGCTACTACAATGAGCAGTTCTTC
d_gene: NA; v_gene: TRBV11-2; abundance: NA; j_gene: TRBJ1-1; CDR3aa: CASSHRENTEAFF; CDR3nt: TGTGCCAGCAGCCACCGGGAGAACACTGAAGCTTTCTTT
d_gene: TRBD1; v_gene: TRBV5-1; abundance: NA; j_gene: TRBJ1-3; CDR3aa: CASSPLQGSGNTIYF; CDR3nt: TGCGCCAGCAGCCCCTTACAGGGGTCTGGAAACACCATATATTTT
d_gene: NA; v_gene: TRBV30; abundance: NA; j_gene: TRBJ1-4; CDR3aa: CAWSSLGGGKLFF; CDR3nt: TGTGCCTGGAGTTCCTTGGGGGGGGGAAAACTGTTTTTT
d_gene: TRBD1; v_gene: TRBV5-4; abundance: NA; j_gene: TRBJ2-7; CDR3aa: CASSTPGQGNSEQYF; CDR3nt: TGTGCCAGCAGCACCCCGGGACAGGGGAATTCCGAGCAGTACTTC
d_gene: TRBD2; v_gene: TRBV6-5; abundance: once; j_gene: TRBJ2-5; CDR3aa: CASSSSGRVVQTQYF; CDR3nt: TGTGCCAGCAGCTCTAGCGGGAGGGTCGTGCAGACCCAGTACTTC
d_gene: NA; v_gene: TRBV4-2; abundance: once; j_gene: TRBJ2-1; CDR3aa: CASSQETTYNEQFF; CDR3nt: TGTGCCAGCAGCCAAGAGACCACCTACAATGAGCAGTTCTTC
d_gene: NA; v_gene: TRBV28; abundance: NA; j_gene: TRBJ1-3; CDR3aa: CASSSGLKNTIYF; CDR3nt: TGTGCCAGCAGTTCCGGCCTCAAAAACACCATATATTTT
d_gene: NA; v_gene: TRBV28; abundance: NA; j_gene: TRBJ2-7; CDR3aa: CATKGLLYEQYF; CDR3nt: TGTGCCACCAAGGGACTCCTCTACGAGCAGTACTTC
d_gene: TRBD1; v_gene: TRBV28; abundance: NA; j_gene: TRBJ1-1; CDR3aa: CASSWAGGNTEAFF; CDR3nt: TGTGCCAGCAGTTGGGCAGGGGGGAACACTGAAGCTTTCTTT
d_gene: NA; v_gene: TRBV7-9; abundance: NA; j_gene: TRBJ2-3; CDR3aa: CASSLRGQRANDNTQYF; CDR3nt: TGTGCCAGCAGCTTACGAGGGCAACGAGCGAACGATAATACGCAGTATTTT
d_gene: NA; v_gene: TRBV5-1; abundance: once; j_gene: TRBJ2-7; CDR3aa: CASSLSQRLNEQYF; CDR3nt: TGCGCCAGCAGCTTGAGTCAGCGTCTAAACGAGCAGTACTTC
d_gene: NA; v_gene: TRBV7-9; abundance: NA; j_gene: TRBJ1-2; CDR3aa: CASSSPRASYGYTF; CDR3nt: TGTGCCAGCAGCTCCCCGAGGGCCTCCTATGGCTACACCTTC
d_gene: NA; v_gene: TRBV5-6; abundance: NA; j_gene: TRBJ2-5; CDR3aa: CASSLGPRETQYF; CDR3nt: TGTGCCAGCAGCTTGGGGCCAAGGGAGACCCAGTACTTC
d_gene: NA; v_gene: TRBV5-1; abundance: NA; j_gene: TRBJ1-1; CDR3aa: CASRPGVNTEAFF; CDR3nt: TGCGCCAGCAGGCCAGGGGTGAACACTGAAGCTTTCTTT
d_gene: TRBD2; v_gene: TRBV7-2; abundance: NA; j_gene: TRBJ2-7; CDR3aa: CASRLAGASYEQYF; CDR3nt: TGTGCCAGCAGACTAGCGGGGGCTTCCTACGAGCAGTACTTC
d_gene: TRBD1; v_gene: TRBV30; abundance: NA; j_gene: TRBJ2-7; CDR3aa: CAWRDRDRGSYEQYF; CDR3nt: TGTGCCTGGAGGGACCGGGACAGGGGGTCCTACGAGCAGTACTTC
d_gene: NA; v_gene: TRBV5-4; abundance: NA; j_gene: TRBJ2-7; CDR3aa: CASSFRSSPYEQYF; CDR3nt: TGTGCCAGCAGCTTCAGGTCCAGCCCCTACGAGCAGTACTTC
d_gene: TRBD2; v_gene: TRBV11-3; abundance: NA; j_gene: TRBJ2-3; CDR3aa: CASSLKSGGRTDTQYF; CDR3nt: TGTGCCAGCAGCCTAAAGTCGGGGGGACGCACAGATACGCAGTATTTT
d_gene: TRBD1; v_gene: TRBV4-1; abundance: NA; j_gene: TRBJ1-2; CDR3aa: CASSQEGRGLGYTF; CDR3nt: TGCGCCAGCAGCCAAGAAGGCAGGGGGCTAGGCTACACCTTC
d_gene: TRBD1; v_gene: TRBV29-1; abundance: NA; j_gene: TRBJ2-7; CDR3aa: CSVETGDEQYF; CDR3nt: TGCAGCGTTGAAACAGGGGACGAGCAGTACTTC
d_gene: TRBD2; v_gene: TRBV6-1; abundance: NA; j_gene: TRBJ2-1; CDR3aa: CASSHSGSSYNEQFF; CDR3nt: TGTGCCAGCAGTCATAGCGGGAGCTCCTACAATGAGCAGTTCTTC
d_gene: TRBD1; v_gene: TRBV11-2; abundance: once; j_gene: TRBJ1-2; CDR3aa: CASSLDRAGTGVTGYTF; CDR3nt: TGTGCCAGCAGCTTAGATCGAGCGGGGACAGGGGTTACTGGCTACACCTTC
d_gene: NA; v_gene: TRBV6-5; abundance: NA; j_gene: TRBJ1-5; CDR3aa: CASSSGRSQPQHF; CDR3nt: TGTGCCAGCAGCTCTGGACGAAGTCAGCCCCAGCATTTT
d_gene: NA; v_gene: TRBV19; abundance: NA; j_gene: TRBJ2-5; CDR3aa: CASSRDGQETQYF; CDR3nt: TGTGCCAGCTCTCGGGACGGCCAAGAGACCCAGTACTTC
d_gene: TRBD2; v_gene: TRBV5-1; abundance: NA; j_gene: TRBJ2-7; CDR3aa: CASSPRTSGISYEQYF; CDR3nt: TGCGCCAGCAGCCCCCGGACTAGCGGGATCTCCTACGAGCAGTACTTC
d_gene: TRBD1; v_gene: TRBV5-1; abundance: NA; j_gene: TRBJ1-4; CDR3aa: CASRSLGGAGEKLFF; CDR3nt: TGCGCCAGCAGATCGCTAGGGGGCGCGGGGGAAAAACTGTTTTTT
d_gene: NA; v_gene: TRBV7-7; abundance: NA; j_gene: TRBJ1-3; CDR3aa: CASSFITDSGNTIYF; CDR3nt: TGTGCTAGCAGCTTTATAACGGACTCTGGAAACACCATATATTTT